This section outlines one T cell receptor beta chain sequence together with its context. An end of the junction does not agree with germline; a read error may underlie this. Under the authors' procedure: Reference gene primer amplification gave estimated nucleated cell counts. Here immunoSEQ multiplex PCR was the method, and the copy in TCRdb shows in-frame clones only, minus some. V and J calls and clone size follow that table, whereas D and trimming were derived from the DNA. Among about 380,000 clones listed, 90% were seen once. The sample originates from a study of blood T cell repertoires in COVID-19. There are 15 residues in the CDR3. Germline lookup yields CDR1 SNHLY and CDR2 FYNNEI.

Sequencing used peripheral blood. The TCR originated in a man between 18 and 29 years old with active or convalescent COVID-19. This chain links TRBV2 with TRBJ2-6; TRBD1 might be the D (5 bases). DNA for the CDR3: TGTGCCAGCGTCCCTACGGCCTCTGGGGCCAACGTGCTGACTTTC. This codes for CASVPTASGANVLTF.